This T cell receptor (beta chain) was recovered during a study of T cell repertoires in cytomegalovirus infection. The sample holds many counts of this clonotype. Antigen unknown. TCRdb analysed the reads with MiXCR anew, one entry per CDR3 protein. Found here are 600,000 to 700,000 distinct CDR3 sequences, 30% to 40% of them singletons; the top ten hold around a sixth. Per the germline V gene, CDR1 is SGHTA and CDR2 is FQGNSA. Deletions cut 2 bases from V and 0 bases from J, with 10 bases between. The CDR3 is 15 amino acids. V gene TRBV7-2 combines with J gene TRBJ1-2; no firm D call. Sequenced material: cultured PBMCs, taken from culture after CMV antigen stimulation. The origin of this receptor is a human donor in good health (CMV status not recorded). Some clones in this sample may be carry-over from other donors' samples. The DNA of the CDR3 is TGTGCCAGCAGCTTAAATGGGCACGCTAACTATGGCTACACCTTC. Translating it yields CASSLNGHANYGYTF.